This is a list of T cell receptor beta chains from one sample in a study of blood T cell repertoires in COVID-19. TCRdb keeps only in-frame clones here, not all; method: immunoSEQ multiplex PCR. Among about 250,000 clones listed, roughly nine tenths were seen once. The sequenced material came from PBMCs or T cells enriched from blood (not recorded which). These receptors all stem from a woman between 18 and 29 years old who had recovered from COVID-19. The CDR3 runs from the conserved cysteine through the conserved F or W. A D gene is named only where the DNA matches it firmly. Size tells how often a clone was seen (once, few, many) or the class of an expanded clone, and some rows leave it out.

TRBJ1-2,once,-,TRBV5-4,CASSLPDRLYGYTF,TGTGCCAGCAGCTTGCCGGACAGACTCTATGGCTACACCTTC
TRBJ1-2,-,-,TRBV6-5,CASSYGDTVDGYTF,TGTGCCAGCAGTTACGGGGACACGGTGGATGGCTACACCTTC
TRBJ2-3,-,-,TRBV11-2,CASSRLTVTRVTDTQYF,TGTGCCAGCAGCCGACTTACGGTTACCAGAGTTACAGATACGCAGTATTTT
TRBJ2-2,once,TRBD1,TRBV19,CASSTTGGAGTGELFF,TGTGCCAGTAGTACCACAGGGGGCGCAGGCACCGGGGAGCTGTTTTTT
TRBJ2-5,-,TRBD2,TRBV3-1/TRBV3-2,CASSRGLAGARPETQYF,TGTGCCAGCAGCCGTGGACTAGCGGGGGCCAGACCGGAGACCCAGTACTTC
TRBJ2-1,-,-,TRBV21-1,CASSLRQGVGSQQFF,TGTGCCAGCAGCCTTCGTCAGGGGGTGGGGAGTCAGCAGTTCTTC
TRBJ2-3,-,-,TRBV7-2,CASSFPPSRDTQYF,TGTGCCAGCAGCTTCCCCCCCTCGCGGGATACGCAGTATTTT
TRBJ2-3,-,-,TRBV3-1/TRBV3-2,CASSRRGRGGTDTQYF,TGTGCCAGCAGCCGTAGGGGGAGAGGCGGAACAGATACGCAGTATTTT
TRBJ1-2,-,-,TRBV28,CASSSGTPYGYTF,TGTGCCAGCAGTTCCGGGACACCCTATGGCTACACCTTC
TRBJ1-1,-,-,TRBV5-1,CASSLESELSTEAFF,TGCGCCAGCAGCTTGGAGTCCGAACTCTCGACTGAAGCTTTCTTT
TRBJ1-6,-,TRBD1,TRBV30,CAWSVQDRGNSPLHF,TGTGCCTGGAGTGTCCAAGACAGGGGCAATTCACCCCTCCACTTT
TRBJ2-1,-,TRBD1,TRBV2,CASREQGSEQFF,TGTGCCAGCAGGGAACAGGGGAGTGAGCAGTTCTTC
TRBJ2-5,-,-,TRBV15,CATSRGEGETQYF,TGTGCCACCAGCAGGGGAGAGGGAGAGACCCAGTACTTC
TRBJ2-7,few,-,TRBV5-1,CASSLEGVIPSYEQYF,TGCGCCAGCAGCTTGGAAGGGGTAATACCCTCCTACGAGCAGTACTTC
TRBJ2-5,few,TRBD2,TRBV6-1,CASSEYGLGMGETQYF,TGTGCCAGCAGTGAATACGGACTAGGCATGGGAGAGACCCAGTACTTC
TRBJ1-1,-,-,TRBV19,CASSATDNTEAFF,TGTGCCAGTAGTGCGACAGATAACACTGAAGCTTTCTTT
TRBJ1-2,once,TRBD1,TRBV10-3,CAITQTGGGYTF,TGTGCCATCACTCAAACAGGGGGCGGCTACACCTTC
TRBJ2-3,-,-,TRBV4-1,CASSQINRGTDTQYF,TGCGCCAGCAGCCAGATTAACAGGGGCACAGATACGCAGTATTTT
TRBJ2-7,-,-,TRBV5-1,CASSLETATSYEQYF,TGCGCCAGCAGCTTGGAGACAGCAACCTCCTACGAGCAGTACTTC
TRBJ2-5,-,-,TRBV13,CASSLGRGGETQYF,TGTGCCAGCAGCTTAGGCCGGGGTGGGGAGACCCAGTACTTC
TRBJ2-2,-,TRBD1,TRBV19,CASSIVAGWDRPWDTGELFF,TGTGCCAGTAGTATTGTGGCGGGTTGGGACAGGCCTTGGGACACCGGGGAGCTGTTTTTT